Listed here are 20 T cell receptor beta chains from one sample, sequenced in a study of blood T cells in healthy people across ages. For the second PCR, which ran for about 6 to 11 cycles, a sample-barcoded 5' primer and a J-beta primer mix were used. MiXCR was run by TCRdb on the 5' RACE reads, yielding one entry per CDR3 protein. This sample has 500,000 to 650,000 distinct CDR3 sequences, with about 26% found just once. The same specimen was also included in a second study, on T cells of mothers and their children.

The material sequenced was blood. These receptor sequences come from a boy younger than 10 in good health.

This clonotype was found a few times. This chain uses TRBV24-1 with TRBJ2-5; no firm D call. The V gene lost 5 bases and the J gene lost 6 bases, with 12 bases spanning the gap. Germline values: CDR1 KGHDR, CDR2 SFDVKD. The CDR3 contains 13 residues. CDR3 DNA sequence: TGTGCCACCAGTGCCAAAAAGGGCAAGACCCAGTACTTC. Protein product: CATSAKKGKTQYF.

This clonotype was observed a handful of times. The chain joins TRBV9 to TRBJ1-2, with D hard to call. CDR1 is SGDLS, CDR2 YYNGEE, per germline. CDR3 length: 12 amino acids. Trimming pared 4 bases from V and 3 bases from J, leaving 7 bases between. The CDR3 spells CASSPRYYGYTF. The CDR3 nucleotides are TGTGCCAGCAGCCCCCGTTACTATGGCTACACCTTC. Variable domain in full (rest from reference TRBV9 and TRBJ1-2): DSGVTQTPKHLITATGQRVTLRCSPRSGDLSVYWYQQSLDQGLQFLIQYYNGEERAKGNILERFSAQQFPDLHSELNLSSLELGDSALYFCASSPRYYGYTFGSGTRLTVV.

This clonotype was counted ten times or more. The chain is built from TRBV28 and TRBJ2-5, with 7 bases lining up with TRBD1. The V segment lost 3 bases and the J segment 1 base; nucleotides outside the gene matches: 8. The V gene's germline CDR1 is MDHEN and CDR2 SYDVKM. This CDR3 contains 16 residues. CDR3 sequence: CASSLMRGQIQETQYF. The CDR3 nucleotides read TGTGCCAGCAGTTTGATGAGGGGACAGATCCAAGAGACCCAGTACTTC. Filled out from reference TRBV28 and TRBJ2-5, the complete variable domain reads DVKVTQSSRYLVKRTGEKVFLECVQDMDHENMFWYRQDPGLGLRLIYFSYDVKMKEKGDIPEGYSVSREKKERFSLILESASTNQTSMYLCASSLMRGQIQETQYFGPGTRLLVL.

This clonotype showed up just a few times. The CDR3 here is CASSVGQVISGANVLTF. CDR3 DNA sequence: TGTGCCAGCAGCGTGGGACAGGTGATCTCTGGGGCCAACGTCCTGACTTTC. This chain uses TRBV5-6 with TRBJ2-6; TRBD1 matches 8 bases. This CDR3 is 17 amino acids long. V shed 4 bases, J shed 0 bases, and the junction held 6 bases outside the gene matches. Germline lookup yields CDR1 SGHDT and CDR2 YYEEEE.

The chain uses TRBV10-3 and TRBJ2-5; tentatively, D is TRBD2 (7 bases). With 4 bases removed from V and 1 base from J, the gap between germline ends came to 16 bases. The V gene's germline CDR1 is ENHRY and CDR2 SYGVKD. CDR3 length equals 16 residues. CDR3 bases: TGTGCCATCAGTGTTGAGAGGCGGGGGCCCCAAGAGACCCAGTACTTC. This gives the protein CAISVERRGPQETQYF.

The chain employs TRBV15 and TRBJ1-4, with D possibly matching TRBD1 (6 bases). V was pared by 5 bases and J by 3 bases, with 13 bases between. The CDR3 is 15 residues long. The germline CDR1 and CDR2 sequences are LNHNV and YYDKDF (reference sequence). The CDR3 is CATSGRGGANEKLFF. In DNA, the CDR3 is TGTGCCACCAGCGGGCGAGGGGGGGCTAATGAAAAACTGTTTTTT. Full variable domain (outside the CDR3, taken from reference TRBV15 and TRBJ1-4): DAMVIQNPRYQVTQFGKPVTLSCSQTLNHNVMYWYQQKSSQAPKLLFHYYDKDFNNEADTPDNFQSRRPNTSFCFLDIRSPGLGDTAMYLCATSGRGGANEKLFFGSGTQLSVL.

The rearrangement uses TRBV20-1 and TRBJ1-1; D is perhaps TRBD1 (6 bases). CDR1 is DFQATT, CDR2 SNEGSKA, per germline (reference sequence). This CDR3 is 11 amino acids long. V dropped 6 bases and J dropped 1 base, with 6 bases sitting between them. The CDR3 coding sequence is TGCAGTGCGGGACAGAACACTGAAGCTTTCTTT. This codes for CSAGQNTEAFF.

The chain joins TRBV5-1 to TRBJ2-2; 13 bases line up with TRBD2. The V segment lost 5 bases and the J segment 7 bases; nucleotides outside the gene matches: 8. The CDR3 has 16 residues. CDR1 and CDR2 (germline): SGHRS, YFSETQ. CDR3 nucleotides: TGCGCCAGCAGACCGCCGGGACTAGCGGGGTTCGGGGAGCTGTTTTTT. Translation gives CASRPPGLAGFGELFF.

V and J are TRBV7-9 and TRBJ1-6; D unclear. The germline gives CDR1 SEHNR, CDR2 FQNEAQ (reference sequence). The length of the CDR3 is 15 residues. Trimming pared 2 bases from V and 7 bases from J, leaving 12 bases between. The CDR3 DNA reads as TGTGCCAGCAGCTTAAAGCGTCAGCCGAATTCACCCCTCCACTTT. Translated, it gives CASSLKRQPNSPLHF.

This rearrangement joins TRBV12-3 or TRBV12-4 to TRBJ2-5, with 10 bases lining up with TRBD2. Gene TRBJ2-1 matches the end of the DNA better, so the J call may be wrong. The CDR3 is made up of 19 amino acids. CDR3: CASSSQYLTSGVGGNEQFF. The CDR3 DNA sequence: TGTGCCAGCAGTTCCCAATACCTTACTAGCGGGGTAGGGGGCAATGAGCAGTTCTTC.

Written as DNA, the CDR3 is TGTGCCAGCAGTCCCCGGGGAACAGGGACCCAGTACTTC. It translates to CASSPRGTGTQYF. The chain has TRBV7-8 and TRBJ2-5; D may correspond to TRBD1 or TRBD2 (5 bases each). CDR3 length equals 13 residues. CDR1 SGHVS and CDR2 FQNEAQ come from the germline V gene. The germline V and J ends were trimmed by 6 bases and 7 bases, with 15 bases remaining between them. The full variable domain, rest sourced from reference TRBV7-8 and TRBJ2-5, is GAGVSQSPRYKVAKRGQDVALRCDPISGHVSLFWYQQALGQGPEFLTYFQNEAQLDKSGLPSDRFFAERPEGSVSTLKIQRTQQEDSAVYLCASSPRGTGTQYFGPGTRLLVL.

This clonotype was counted between two and nine times. The rearrangement uses TRBV7-8 and TRBJ2-5; TRBD2 matches 13 bases. Per the germline V gene, CDR1 is SGHVS and CDR2 is FQNEAQ. The CDR3 spans 17 residues. J lost 4 bases, V lost 5 bases, and 10 bases had no gene match. Written as DNA, the CDR3 is TGTGCCAGCAGCACCGTCACTAGCGGGGGGGCCCTAGAGACCCAGTACTTC. Translated: CASSTVTSGGALETQYF.

This clonotype was seen only a few times. The gene calls are TRBV7-2 and TRBJ2-7; D is uncertain. The V end lost 2 bases, the J end lost 1 base, and 9 bases lay between the germline ends. This CDR3 has 14 amino acids. The germline V gene encodes CDR1 SGHTA and CDR2 FQGNSA. In DNA, the CDR3 is TGTGCCAGCAGCTTAAACCCCTTTTCCTACGAGCAGTACTTC. This translates into CASSLNPFSYEQYF. Filled out from reference TRBV7-2 and TRBJ2-7, the complete variable domain reads GAGVSQSPSNKVTEKGKDVELRCDPISGHTALYWYRQSLGQGLEFLIYFQGNSAPDKSGLPSDRFSAERTGGSVSTLTIQRTQQEDSAVYLCASSLNPFSYEQYFGPGTRLTVT.

This clonotype was found a few times. The V gene is TRBV2, the J gene TRBJ2-1; 11 nucleotides agree with TRBD2. Looked up from germline, CDR1 is SNHLY and CDR2 is FYNNEI. This CDR3 contains 15 residues. The J segment lost 6 bases and the V segment lost 6 bases, leaving 7 bases of the junction unmatched. DNA of the CDR3: TGTGCCAGCAGGAAACTAGCGGGGGTGGGCAATGAGCAGTTCTTC. Amino acids: CASRKLAGVGNEQFF.

The J gene is TRBJ2-5, the V gene TRBV10-3; possible D gene TRBD2, 6 bases. Matching the DNA end better, TRBJ2-7 makes the J call doubtful. The CDR3 consists of 16 residues. Germline V gene sequence: CDR1 ENHRY, CDR2 SYGVKD. The CDR3 DNA sequence: TGTGCCATCAGTGAGAACACCCCGGGAGCAATCTACGAGCAGTACTTC. Encoded protein: CAISENTPGAIYEQYF.

J is TRBJ1-1 and V is TRBV3-1; D is uncertain. Deletions cut 4 bases from V and 7 bases from J, with 13 bases between. Germline V gene sequence: CDR1 LGHDT, CDR2 YNNKEL (reference sequence). This CDR3 is built from 13 residues. Here the CDR3 DNA reads TGTGCCAGCAGCCTGGACGGTAGGGATGAAGCTTTCTTT. Translation gives CASSLDGRDEAFF.

The chain is built from TRBV7-2 and TRBJ2-3, with TRBD2 matching 11 bases. Trimming cost V 5 bases and J 1 base; bases outside gene matches: 5. The CDR3 extends over 16 amino acids. Germline-derived CDR1 and CDR2 are SGHTA and FQGNSA. In DNA form, the CDR3 reads TGTGCCAGCAGCCAACTAGCGGGAGTTGGCACAGATACGCAGTATTTT. This encodes CASSQLAGVGTDTQYF.

The chain is built from TRBV29-1 and TRBJ2-4; weak D call: TRBD2 (6 bases). There are 13 residues in the CDR3. V was cut by 6 bases and J by 7 bases, with 16 bases left in between. CDR1 and CDR2 (germline): SQVTM, ANQGSEA. CDR3 nucleotide sequence: TGCAGCGTGGGAAACGGGAGCTGGAACATTCAGTACTTC. Amino acids: CSVGNGSWNIQYF.

This clonotype was counted many times. V and J are TRBV7-9 and TRBJ1-2; the D gene is possibly TRBD1 (5 bases). In germline, CDR1 is SEHNR, CDR2 FQNEAQ (reference sequence). Trimming cost V 5 bases and J 8 bases, with 15 bases left between them. The CDR3 runs 13 residues. CDR3 loop: CASSRQTPGGYTF. The DNA of the CDR3 is TGTGCCAGCAGCCGACAGACCCCGGGAGGCTACACCTTC. Combining the CDR3 with reference TRBV7-9 and TRBJ1-2 gives the whole variable domain DTGVSQNPRHKITKRGQNVTFRCDPISEHNRLYWYRQTLGQGPEFLTYFQNEAQLEKSRLLSDRFSAERPKGSFSTLEIQRTEQGDSAMYLCASSRQTPGGYTFGSGTRLTVV.

This clonotype was seen a handful of times. The rearrangement joins TRBV7-3 to TRBJ2-1, with 8 bases matching TRBD2. The CDR3 is made up of 17 amino acids. The junction had 9 bases not matched to a gene; V was cut back by 1 base and J by 4 bases. CDR1 is SGHTA and CDR2 is FQGTGA in the germline V gene. The CDR3 sequence is CASSLIGGAGGYNEQFF. The CDR3 DNA follows: TGTGCCAGCAGCTTAATCGGCGGGGCGGGGGGTTACAATGAGCAGTTCTTC.